Listed below are T cell receptor beta chains from one sample, sequenced in a study of T cell changes during pregnancy in multiple sclerosis. Assay used: immunoSEQ multiplex PCR; TCRdb lists only in-frame clones, some missing. Seen here are about 43,000 clones, roughly 90% observed once, and the top ten hold 4% to 6%. The source was peripheral blood, collected in the second trimester of pregnancy. These TCRs come from a female donor in good health, enrolled as a control in a pregnancy study. Both conserved end residues are part of each CDR3. The D gene is left open where the match is weak. Not all rows give a size; the values are once, few, many and, for expanded clones, a class.

cdr3_length: 16; v_call: TRBV5-6; d_call: .; j_call: TRBJ2-1; clone_size: .; cdr3_aa: CASSSLVAPSYNEQFF
cdr3_length: 16; v_call: TRBV7-9; d_call: TRBD2; j_call: TRBJ2-2; clone_size: .; cdr3_aa: CASSLVSGRINGELFF
cdr3_length: 15; v_call: TRBV4-1; d_call: TRBD1; j_call: TRBJ1-1; clone_size: .; cdr3_aa: CASSQGTGLNTEAFF
cdr3_length: 16; v_call: TRBV25-1; d_call: .; j_call: TRBJ2-1; clone_size: once; cdr3_aa: CASSESPGQGSNEQFF
cdr3_length: 17; v_call: TRBV5-1; d_call: TRBD1; j_call: TRBJ1-4; clone_size: .; cdr3_aa: CASSPRPGTGNNEKLFF
cdr3_length: 12; v_call: TRBV27; d_call: TRBD2; j_call: TRBJ2-4; clone_size: .; cdr3_aa: CASLAGGHIQYF
cdr3_length: 17; v_call: TRBV11-3; d_call: TRBD1; j_call: TRBJ2-5; clone_size: once; cdr3_aa: CASSSVDRVLGGETQYF
cdr3_length: 14; v_call: TRBV27; d_call: .; j_call: TRBJ1-6; clone_size: .; cdr3_aa: CASSLGGLGSPLHF
cdr3_length: 16; v_call: TRBV6-6; d_call: TRBD1; j_call: TRBJ2-4; clone_size: .; cdr3_aa: CASSPLEGGAKNIQYF
cdr3_length: 11; v_call: TRBV30; d_call: .; j_call: TRBJ1-4; clone_size: .; cdr3_aa: CAWSVSEKLFF
cdr3_length: 17; v_call: TRBV11-3; d_call: TRBD2; j_call: TRBJ2-3; clone_size: once; cdr3_aa: CASNLGGPSGSTDTQYF
cdr3_length: 14; v_call: TRBV19; d_call: TRBD1; j_call: TRBJ2-7; clone_size: .; cdr3_aa: CASSSGTGRHEQYF
cdr3_length: 15; v_call: TRBV6-5; d_call: TRBD1; j_call: TRBJ2-7; clone_size: .; cdr3_aa: CASSYSPGGSYEQYF
cdr3_length: 15; v_call: TRBV27; d_call: .; j_call: TRBJ2-7; clone_size: .; cdr3_aa: CASSLRIAESGEQYF
cdr3_length: 10; v_call: TRBV2; d_call: .; j_call: TRBJ2-7; clone_size: .; cdr3_aa: CASGGQREYF
cdr3_length: 14; v_call: TRBV11-2; d_call: .; j_call: TRBJ1-6; clone_size: .; cdr3_aa: CASSQGRYNSPLHF
cdr3_length: 12; v_call: TRBV19; d_call: .; j_call: TRBJ2-2; clone_size: .; cdr3_aa: CASSDRGGELFF
cdr3_length: 11; v_call: TRBV6-6; d_call: .; j_call: TRBJ1-2; clone_size: .; cdr3_aa: CASSHSSGYTF
cdr3_length: 14; v_call: TRBV5-4; d_call: TRBD2; j_call: TRBJ2-7; clone_size: once; cdr3_aa: CASSNGGGTYEQYF
cdr3_length: 17; v_call: TRBV5-1; d_call: .; j_call: TRBJ2-6; clone_size: .; cdr3_aa: CASSSSDSYSGANVLTF
cdr3_length: 15; v_call: TRBV5-8; d_call: TRBD1; j_call: TRBJ1-2; clone_size: .; cdr3_aa: CASSQGQGAGDGYTF
cdr3_length: 17; v_call: TRBV18; d_call: .; j_call: TRBJ1-2; clone_size: once; cdr3_aa: CASSPPFTGSFGYGYTF
cdr3_length: 15; v_call: TRBV11-3; d_call: TRBD1; j_call: TRBJ2-1; clone_size: .; cdr3_aa: CASSARQGSYNEQFF
cdr3_length: 14; v_call: TRBV19; d_call: TRBD1; j_call: TRBJ1-1; clone_size: .; cdr3_aa: CASSRQGGTTEAFF
cdr3_length: 15; v_call: TRBV4-3; d_call: .; j_call: TRBJ1-4; clone_size: .; cdr3_aa: CASSQDTLRGEKLFF
cdr3_length: 15; v_call: TRBV10-3; d_call: TRBD2; j_call: TRBJ2-3; clone_size: .; cdr3_aa: CAISDGGGATDTQYF
cdr3_length: 15; v_call: TRBV9; d_call: .; j_call: TRBJ1-2; clone_size: .; cdr3_aa: CASSSLRRGSYGYTF
cdr3_length: 12; v_call: TRBV30; d_call: .; j_call: TRBJ2-2; clone_size: .; cdr3_aa: CAWSAHTGELFF
cdr3_length: 15; v_call: TRBV15; d_call: .; j_call: TRBJ2-1; clone_size: .; cdr3_aa: CATSRDLAAYNEQFF
cdr3_length: 14; v_call: TRBV6-6; d_call: TRBD1; j_call: TRBJ1-5; clone_size: .; cdr3_aa: CASRPGTVNQPQHF
cdr3_length: 14; v_call: TRBV7-2; d_call: .; j_call: TRBJ2-3; clone_size: .; cdr3_aa: CASSLSRQADTQYF
cdr3_length: 19; v_call: TRBV11-2; d_call: TRBD2; j_call: TRBJ2-3; clone_size: .; cdr3_aa: CASRAGLAGWRGPTDTQYF
cdr3_length: 13; v_call: TRBV7-9; d_call: .; j_call: TRBJ1-5; clone_size: few; cdr3_aa: CASSLQGWRPQHF
cdr3_length: 12; v_call: TRBV6-5; d_call: .; j_call: TRBJ2-2; clone_size: .; cdr3_aa: CASTDLAGELFF
cdr3_length: 14; v_call: TRBV29-1; d_call: .; j_call: TRBJ2-3; clone_size: .; cdr3_aa: CSVDGQTSTDTQYF
cdr3_length: 14; v_call: TRBV2; d_call: .; j_call: TRBJ1-2; clone_size: .; cdr3_aa: CASSEVYGSQGYTF
cdr3_length: 14; v_call: TRBV19; d_call: TRBD1; j_call: TRBJ1-5; clone_size: once; cdr3_aa: CASSAGTAFQPQHF
cdr3_length: 14; v_call: TRBV11-3; d_call: TRBD1; j_call: TRBJ1-1; clone_size: .; cdr3_aa: CASSTGQGTGEAFF
cdr3_length: 15; v_call: TRBV9; d_call: .; j_call: TRBJ2-1; clone_size: .; cdr3_aa: CASSVAGVTYNEQFF
cdr3_length: 13; v_call: TRBV12-5; d_call: TRBD1; j_call: TRBJ2-7; clone_size: .; cdr3_aa: CASGRAGGYEQYF
cdr3_length: 13; v_call: TRBV2; d_call: .; j_call: TRBJ2-7; clone_size: .; cdr3_aa: CASSESGIYEQYF
cdr3_length: 13; v_call: TRBV5-1; d_call: TRBD1; j_call: TRBJ2-1; clone_size: .; cdr3_aa: CASRAGQGNEQFF
cdr3_length: 21; v_call: TRBV4-2; d_call: TRBD2; j_call: TRBJ2-4; clone_size: .; cdr3_aa: CASSQDYGASGSSRAKNIQYF
cdr3_length: 15; v_call: TRBV11-3; d_call: TRBD1; j_call: TRBJ1-1; clone_size: once; cdr3_aa: CASSPGTGGDSEAFF
cdr3_length: 14; v_call: TRBV6-6; d_call: TRBD1; j_call: TRBJ1-5; clone_size: .; cdr3_aa: CASRDRGGLMPQHF
cdr3_length: 13; v_call: TRBV7-9; d_call: .; j_call: TRBJ2-3; clone_size: few; cdr3_aa: CASSSTEGDTQYF